Listed here are 28 T cell receptor beta chains from one sample, sequenced in a study of regulatory T cells in long-lasting Graves disease. With iRepertoire HTBI primers and Arm-PCR of CDR3 regions, TCR beta libraries were built. TCRdb reanalysed the multiplex PCR reads using MiXCR and keeps one entry per CDR3 protein. Of 400,000 to 450,000 distinct CDR3 sequences in the sample, approximately 16% were seen once. Noted time point: newly diagnosed GD, antithyroid drugs for less than 3 months. Making the TCR library involved RNA that had been extracted from PBMCs. These data were likewise used in another study, on T cells in Graves' hyperthyroidism and ophthalmopathy.

Sequences were derived from peripheral blood mononuclear cells (PBMCs), sampled at new diagnosis, from a patient treated with antithyroid drugs. The receptors shown here come from a woman aged 25 to 45 with Graves disease.

This clonotype has a count of ten or more. The chain recombines TRBV3-1 with TRBJ2-7, with no clear D. The germline gives CDR1 LGHDT, CDR2 YNNKEL (reference sequence). The length of the CDR3 is 13 residues. The V end lost 3 bases, the J end lost 5 bases, and 11 bases lay between the germline ends. The CDR3 DNA reads TGTGCCAGCAGCCATGGGCCCACCAACGAGCAGTACTTC. The encoded protein is CASSHGPTNEQYF.

This clonotype was detected ten times or more. V and J are TRBV6-1 and TRBJ1-6; D is uncertain. V shed 8 bases and J shed 0 bases, with 11 bases lying between them. The CDR3 extends over 15 amino acids. CDR1 is MNHNS and CDR2 is SASEGT in the germline V gene. In nucleotides, the CDR3 is TGTGCCAGCCAAACAGCGAGCTCCTATAATTCACCCCTCCACTTT. Translating gives CASQTASSYNSPLHF.

The sample holds many counts of this clonotype. The chain carries TRBV3-1 and TRBJ2-5; D unresolved. The length of the CDR3 is 14 residues. The V end was cut by 4 bases, the J end by 2 bases, with 11 bases between. Looked up from germline, CDR1 is LGHDT and CDR2 is YNNKEL (reference sequence). The chain's CDR3 is CASSRDSRQETQYF. The CDR3 bases are TGTGCCAGCAGCCGCGACTCGCGGCAAGAGACCCAGTACTTC.

This clonotype was recorded many times. CDR3 protein: CASSHPGTSGGAYNEQFF. The CDR3 DNA reads as TGTGCCAGCAGCCATCCCGGGACTAGCGGGGGGGCCTACAATGAGCAGTTCTTC. This chain links TRBV3-1 with TRBJ2-1; 16 bases align to TRBD2. This CDR3 is built from 18 residues. The germline gives CDR1 LGHDT, CDR2 YNNKEL (reference sequence). V lost 3 bases, J lost 2 bases, and 4 bases stayed unmatched.

This clonotype showed up just a few times. The chain carries TRBV5-1 and TRBJ2-2, with TRBD1 identical over 8 bases. Germline CDR1 is SGHRS and CDR2 is YFSETQ. The CDR3 has 17 residues. V gave up 4 bases and J gave up 5 bases; unmatched junction bases: 13. CDR3 bases: TGCGCCAGCAGCCTGCTTACGGGACAGGCTATAACCGGGGAGCTGTTTTTT. It translates to CASSLLTGQAITGELFF.

This clonotype was found many times. The DNA for the CDR3 is TGTGCCAGCAGCTTAGAGGCAGGGGTCGGTCAGCCCCAGCATTTT. Translated, it gives CASSLEAGVGQPQHF. V gene TRBV7-2 combines with J gene TRBJ1-5; maybe TRBD1 (6 bases). Per the germline V gene, CDR1 is SGHTA and CDR2 is FQGNSA. The CDR3 loop spans 15 amino acids. V lost 1 base and J lost 6, with 13 bases in between.

This clonotype came up many times. In nucleotides, the CDR3 is TGCGCCAGCAGCCAAGTCCGGACTCAGCCCCAGCATTTT. This translates into CASSQVRTQPQHF. The chain carries TRBV4-1 and TRBJ1-5; D ambiguous. This CDR3 comprises 13 residues. Germline V gene data show CDR1 as MGHRA and CDR2 as YSYEKL. V was shortened by 1 base and J by 6 bases, with 7 bases between the two germline ends.

This clonotype was recorded at least ten times. The chain combines TRBV4-3 with TRBJ1-1, with D unresolved. This CDR3 is built from 14 residues. The V end was cut by 1 base, the J end by 2 bases, with 8 bases between. Per germline, CDR1 LGHNA and CDR2 YSLEER. For the CDR3, the DNA is TGCGCCAGCAGCCAAGTAGGGAGCAACACTGAAGCTTTCTTT. Its translation: CASSQVGSNTEAFF.

This clonotype was recorded a few times. The rearrangement links TRBV19 to TRBJ1-5; TRBD1 matches at 7 bases. Germline CDR1 and CDR2: LNHDA and SQIVND (reference sequence). V lost 2 bases and J lost 3; bases outside the gene matches: 4. CDR3 length: 15 residues. CDR3 in amino acids: CASSIRGTDNQPQHF. Written as DNA, the CDR3 is TGTGCCAGTAGTATAAGGGGGACAGACAATCAGCCCCAGCATTTT.

This clonotype has ten or more counts. V usage is TRBV28 and J usage is TRBJ2-1; D is ambiguous. V was shortened by 2 bases and J by 6 bases, with 11 bases between the two germline ends. The CDR3 runs to 14 residues. CDR1 and CDR2 (germline): MDHEN, SYDVKM. This chain's CDR3 is CASSLAKWGNEQFF. CDR3 in DNA: TGTGCCAGCAGTTTAGCCAAGTGGGGCAATGAGCAGTTCTTC.

This clonotype was recorded many times. J is TRBJ1-4 and V is TRBV18; D gene unclear. Trimming cost V 3 bases and J 1 base, with 9 bases left between them. CDR1 and CDR2 from the germline V gene are KGHSH and LQKENI. The CDR3 is made up of 15 amino acids. The CDR3 region has the DNA TGTGCCAGCTCACCGGCGACTGGAACTAATGAAAAACTGTTTTTT. Amino acids: CASSPATGTNEKLFF.

This clonotype was detected only a few times. V gene TRBV20-1 combines with J gene TRBJ1-2, with no clear D. V lost 0 bases and J 2 bases, leaving 19 bases between the germline ends. CDR1 and CDR2 (germline): DFQATT, SNEGSKA (reference sequence). This CDR3 is built from 17 residues. The CDR3 DNA reads as TGCAGTGCTAGAGACCAAGAGGGTGGAAATGACAACTATGGCTACACCTTC. As protein: CSARDQEGGNDNYGYTF.

In its sample, this clonotype was seen a few times. The chain employs TRBV7-9 and TRBJ2-7; D might be TRBD1 or TRBD2, each matching 7 bases. CDR3 length equals 16 residues. From germline, CDR1 is SEHNR and CDR2 FQNEAQ (reference sequence). The V and J ends lost 7 bases and 0 bases respectively, with 19 bases between them. The CDR3 spells CASTRRAGDSSYEQYF. CDR3 bases: TGTGCCAGCACCCGCCGGGCGGGGGACAGCTCCTACGAGCAGTACTTC.

In its sample, this clonotype was seen many times. The genes are TRBV20-1 and TRBJ2-1; 16 positions match TRBD2. The germline CDR1 and CDR2 sequences are DFQATT and SNEGSKA (reference sequence). CDR3 size: 17 residues. V lost 5 bases to trimming and J lost 6 bases; unmatched junction nucleotides: 10. CDR3 sequence reads: CSAPSPGTSGRGNEQFF. CDR3 coding DNA: TGCAGTGCTCCTAGCCCGGGGACTAGCGGGAGGGGCAATGAGCAGTTCTTC.

J is TRBJ2-5 and V is TRBV4-1; 7 bases line up with TRBD2. The CDR3 sequence is 13 residues long. After removal of 5 bases from V and 5 bases from J, the junction contained 5 bases not matched to a gene. Germline V gene data show CDR1 as MGHRA and CDR2 as YSYEKL. CDR3 in DNA: TGCGCCAGCAGCAAGGGAGGGTATGAGACCCAGTACTTC. Amino acid sequence: CASSKGGYETQYF.

This clonotype was counted between two and nine times. The chain carries TRBV20-1 and TRBJ2-3, with 7 positions matching TRBD1. Germline V CDR1 and CDR2: DFQATT, SNEGSKA (reference sequence). The length of the CDR3 is 14 residues. With V trimmed by 6 bases and J by 2 bases, 8 bases remained unmatched. The CDR3 is CSAPTGILTDTQYF. In DNA form, the CDR3 reads TGCAGTGCCCCGACAGGGATCCTCACAGATACGCAGTATTTT.

This clonotype has ten or more counts. This chain links TRBV20-1 with TRBJ2-7, with D possibly being TRBD1 or TRBD2 (5 bases each). CDR1 and CDR2 (germline): DFQATT, SNEGSKA (reference sequence). The CDR3 consists of 14 residues. Between the trimmed V and J ends, which lost 3 bases and 5 bases, there was a span of 17 bases. The CDR3 bases are TGCAGTGCTAGGTCGGGGCTGGGGCGGGACGAGCAGTACTTC. Amino acid sequence: CSARSGLGRDEQYF.

This clonotype was observed many times. The rearrangement links TRBV28 to TRBJ2-2; D is tentatively TRBD1 or TRBD2 (5 bases each). Germline V gene data show CDR1 as MDHEN and CDR2 as SYDVKM. V was cut by 3 bases and J by 6 bases, with 8 bases left in between. The CDR3 has 13 amino acids. The CDR3 here is CASSFGGSGELFF. CDR3 in DNA: TGTGCCAGCAGTTTTGGGGGATCCGGGGAGCTGTTTTTT.

The genes are TRBV7-9 and TRBJ2-3; D could derive from TRBD1 or TRBD2 (5 bases each). The V and J ends lost 1 base and 3 bases respectively, with 23 bases between them. The germline V gene encodes CDR1 SEHNR and CDR2 FQNEAQ (reference sequence). This CDR3 is built from 19 residues. CDR3 in amino acids: CASSLGGFWEAARTDTQYF. CDR3 bases: TGTGCCAGCAGCTTAGGGGGGTTCTGGGAAGCGGCGAGAACAGATACGCAGTATTTT.

This clonotype was seen repeatedly, ten times or more. The chain has TRBV11-2 and TRBJ1-1; D remains unclear. Germline values: CDR1 SGHAT, CDR2 FQNNGV. The length of the CDR3 is 13 residues. Trimming cost V 8 bases and J 3 bases, with 13 bases left between them. The CDR3, as DNA: TGTGCCAGCTTAACCGGACCTTACACTGAAGCTTTCTTT. Protein product: CASLTGPYTEAFF.

There are a few counts of this clonotype. V is TRBV12-3 or TRBV12-4 and J is TRBJ2-6; D ambiguous. Trimming stripped 3 bases from V and 0 bases from J, with 6 bases between. This CDR3 is 15 amino acids long. This CDR3 is CASSFSGSGANVLTF. In nucleotides, the CDR3 is TGTGCCAGCAGTTTTTCGGGCTCTGGGGCCAACGTCCTGACTTTC.

This clonotype was picked up many times. Written as DNA, the CDR3 is TGTGCCAGCAGCTGGTACAATGAGCAGTTCTTC. It specifies CASSWYNEQFF. The V and J genes are TRBV7-9 and TRBJ2-1; no clear D gene. The germline gives CDR1 SEHNR, CDR2 FQNEAQ (reference sequence). This CDR3 has 11 residues. V was clipped by 4 bases and J by 4 bases, with 2 bases between them.

This clonotype was observed many times. The V call is TRBV7-9, the J call TRBJ2-5; D might be TRBD1 or TRBD2, each matching 5 bases. The germline V gene has CDR1 SEHNR and CDR2 FQNEAQ (reference sequence). Trimming left V 4 bases short and J 4 bases short, with 16 bases between. CDR3 length equals 15 residues. Written as DNA, the CDR3 is TGTGCCAGCAGCTCTATCAGGGACCTTCGAGAGACCCAGTACTTC. Amino acids: CASSSIRDLRETQYF.

The chain employs TRBV7-2 and TRBJ2-6; tentatively, D is TRBD1 (5 bases). Trimming took off 2 bases at V and 0 bases at J, with 11 bases between the two ends. This CDR3 region has 17 residues. Germline CDR1 and CDR2: SGHTA and FQGNSA. The CDR3 nucleotides are TGTGCCAGCAGCTTAAGAGGACACAGCTCTGGGGCCAACGTCCTGACTTTC. The encoded protein is CASSLRGHSSGANVLTF. The entire variable domain, with the rest obtained from reference TRBV7-2 and TRBJ2-6, is as follows: GAGVSQSPSNKVTEKGKDVELRCDPISGHTALYWYRQSLGQGLEFLIYFQGNSAPDKSGLPSDRFSAERTGGSVSTLTIQRTQQEDSAVYLCASSLRGHSSGANVLTFGAGSRLTVL.

This clonotype was recorded many times. The chain employs TRBV3-1 and TRBJ2-1; TRBD1 might be the D (6 bases). In germline, CDR1 is LGHDT, CDR2 YNNKEL (reference sequence). Deletions cut 2 bases from V and 9 bases from J, with 11 bases between. The CDR3 consists of 13 residues. CDR3: CASSQLGGAEQFF. For the CDR3, the DNA is TGTGCCAGCAGCCAACTAGGGGGAGCTGAGCAGTTCTTC.

In its sample, this clonotype was seen a few times. It may be a read error: a sequence one base away is much more abundant. V and J are TRBV28 and TRBJ2-1; D remains unclear. Germline loops: CDR1 MDHEN, CDR2 SYDVKM. Trimming removed 8 bases from V and 2 bases from J, with 16 bases in between. This CDR3 is built from 15 residues. The DNA of the CDR3 is TGTGCCAGCGCCCTTAGCAGGATAACCTACAATGAGCAGTTCTTC. Protein: CASALSRITYNEQFF.

The J gene is TRBJ2-7, the V gene TRBV11-2; TRBD2 might be the D (6 bases). CDR1 and CDR2 from the germline V gene are SGHAT and FQNNGV. The V end was cut by 3 bases, the J end by 6 bases, with 18 bases between. The CDR3 covers 15 residues. Here the CDR3 DNA reads TGTGCCAGCAGCTTGGATGGGGGGTTTCCCTCCGAGCAGTACTTC. It translates to CASSLDGGFPSEQYF.

Note on this clonotype: Possible read error: a much larger clone is one base away. This chain links TRBV10-2 with TRBJ2-1; TRBD2 aligns across 15 bases. The CDR3 totals 15 residues. Germline loops: CDR1 WSHSY, CDR2 SAAADI. The CDR3 DNA reads TGCGCCAGCGAGAGGACTAGCGGGAGGGGTAATGAGCAGTTGTTC. This encodes CASERTSGRGNEQLF.